The TCR beta chain under discussion was sequenced for a study of Graves' ophthalmopathy and Graves' hyperthyroidism. Study findings and constraints: Blood shared most expanded thyroid clonotypes above 0.001 frequency.

The sequenced template was RNA, covering the TCR beta CDR3 region. HTBI primers served in a first-round RT-PCR, which a second-round multiplex PCR followed. A single record per CDR3 protein comes from TCRdb applying MiXCR to the multiplex PCR reads. Altogether some 39,000 distinct CDR3 sequences are present, roughly 50% being singletons, with the ten largest covering about 26%. This clonotype was seen repeatedly, ten times or more. Its antigen remains unknown. Germline trimming cut 4 bases from V and 5 bases from J; bases unmatched to any gene: 9. CDR3 size: 16 residues. From germline, CDR1 is SGDLS and CDR2 YYNGEE.

The chain carries TRBV9 and TRBJ2-3, with 11 positions matching TRBD1. The sequencing sample was made of peripheral blood. The receptor was derived from an adult woman with stable Graves' hyperthyroidism. As DNA, the CDR3 is TGTGCCAGCAGCCCCCAGGGGGACAGGGGGTTAGATACGCAGTATTTT. Amino acids: CASSPQGDRGLDTQYF.